Reported below is one T cell receptor (beta chain). Its antigen is undetermined. The sample originates from a study of cytomegalovirus exposure and HLA in healthy donors. Overall study findings and caveats: The classifier was said to identify cytomegalovirus status with high specificity and sensitivity. In vitro confirmation showed a few CMV-associated chains to be CMV antigen specific.

Method: immunoSEQ multiplex PCR; TCRdb's copy keeps in-frame clones and lacks some. The profile shows around 300,000 clones, 80% to 90% of them singletons. Germline V gene sequence: CDR1 MNHEY, CDR2 SVGAGI. V gave up 0 bases and J gave up 6 bases, with 12 bases separating them. The CDR3 is 15 amino acids. The chain uses TRBV6-5 and TRBJ1-5, with a tentative D call TRBD1 (5 bases). Sequenced: PBMCs. This TCR came from a woman under 30 in good health and CMV-seronegative. The CDR3 sequence: CASSYSTPGLQPQHF. The CDR3 DNA reads TGTGCCAGCAGTTACTCGACCCCAGGGCTTCAGCCCCAGCATTTT.